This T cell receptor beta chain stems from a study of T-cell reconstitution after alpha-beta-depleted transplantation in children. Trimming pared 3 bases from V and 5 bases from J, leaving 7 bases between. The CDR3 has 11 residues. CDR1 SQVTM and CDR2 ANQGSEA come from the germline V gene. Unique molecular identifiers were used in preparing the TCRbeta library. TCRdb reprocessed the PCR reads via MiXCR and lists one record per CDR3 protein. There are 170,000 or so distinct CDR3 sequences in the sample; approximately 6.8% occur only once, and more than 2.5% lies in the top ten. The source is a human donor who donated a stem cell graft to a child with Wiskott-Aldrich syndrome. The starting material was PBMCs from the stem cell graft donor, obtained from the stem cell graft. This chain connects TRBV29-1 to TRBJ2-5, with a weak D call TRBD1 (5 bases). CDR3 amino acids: CSVDRAETQYF. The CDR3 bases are TGCAGCGTTGACAGGGCGGAGACCCAGTACTTC.